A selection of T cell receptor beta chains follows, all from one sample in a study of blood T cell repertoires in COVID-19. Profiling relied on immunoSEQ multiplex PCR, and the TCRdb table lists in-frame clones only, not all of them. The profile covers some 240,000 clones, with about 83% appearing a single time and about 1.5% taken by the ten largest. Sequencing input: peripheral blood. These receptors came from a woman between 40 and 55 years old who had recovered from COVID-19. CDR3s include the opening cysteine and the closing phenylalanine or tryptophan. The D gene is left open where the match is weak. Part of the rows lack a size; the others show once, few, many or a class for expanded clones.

TGTGCCAGCAGGGGGGCCCAAAAGGGTGAAAAACTGTTTTTT CASRGAQKGEKLFF NA TRBJ1-4 14 TRBV16 NA
TGTGCCAGCAGGGAGACGGGAGATTCACCCCTCCACTTT CASRETGDSPLHF NA TRBJ1-6 13 TRBV7-9 NA
TGTGCCAGCAGCGTAGGGGGGGTGGCGGAGACCCAGTACTTC CASSVGGVAETQYF NA TRBJ2-5 14 TRBV9 NA
TGCGCCAGCAGCCGGGACAGGGATTACTACGAGCAGTACTTC CASSRDRDYYEQYF TRBD1 TRBJ2-7 14 TRBV5-1 NA
TGTGCCAGCAGCGGCGGGGGGGCCGGCAATCAGCCCCAGCATTTT CASSGGGAGNQPQHF NA TRBJ1-5 15 TRBV5-5 NA
TGCGCCAGCAGCCCCATAACTAGCGGGGGGGCAGTTCGCTACGAGCAGTACTTC CASSPITSGGAVRYEQYF TRBD2 TRBJ2-7 18 TRBV4-1 NA
TGTGCCAGCAGGCGACGGGGGGGCCAAGGCAATGAGCAGTTCTTC CASRRRGGQGNEQFF TRBD2 TRBJ2-1 15 TRBV2 NA
TGCGCCAGCAGCCACCTTCCGGGACAGGGGGCGTCGGAGACCCAGTACTTC CASSHLPGQGASETQYF TRBD1 TRBJ2-5 17 TRBV4-1 NA
TGTGCCAGCAGCTTGGATCTCGCGGGGGGGCCGAATGAGCAGTTCTTC CASSLDLAGGPNEQFF TRBD2 TRBJ2-1 16 TRBV5-5 NA
TGCGCCAGCAGCCAAGAGTGGCAGGCTGGCGACAATGAGCAGTTCTTC CASSQEWQAGDNEQFF NA TRBJ2-1 16 TRBV4-1 NA
TGTGCCAGCAGCTTTGATAGGGGCGAAAAACTGTTTTTT CASSFDRGEKLFF NA TRBJ1-4 13 TRBV11-3 once
TGCAGCGCGGGGACAGCGATCTACACCTTC CSAGTAIYTF TRBD1 TRBJ1-2 10 TRBV29-1 NA
TGCGCCAGCAGCCCCGGTCACACAGCTACCAATCAGCCCCAGCATTTT CASSPGHTATNQPQHF NA TRBJ1-5 16 TRBV5-1 NA
TGTGCCAGCAGCCATGTGGGGGGGTCCCTATTCTACAATGAGCAGTTCTTC CASSHVGGSLFYNEQFF TRBD2 TRBJ2-1 17 TRBV7-3 NA
TGTGCCAGCAGCCAAGATCCAGGGGGTTTCAATCAGCCCCAGCATTTT CASSQDPGGFNQPQHF TRBD1 TRBJ1-5 16 TRBV4-2 NA
TGTGCCAGCAGTCCTGCGGATAGTGAAGCTTTCTTT CASSPADSEAFF NA TRBJ1-1 12 TRBV5-4 NA
TGTGCCAGCAGTCAAGACGGCGGACAGGGGGCTAACTATGGCTACACCTTC CASSQDGGQGANYGYTF TRBD1 TRBJ1-2 17 TRBV28 once
TGTGCCAGCTCACCTCCAGGGGGCAGGAGTGAAGCTTTCTTT CASSPPGGRSEAFF TRBD1 TRBJ1-1 14 TRBV18 NA
TGTGCCTGGAGGGCAGGACAGCAGCTTACTTACAATGAGCAGTTCTTC CAWRAGQQLTYNEQFF NA TRBJ2-1 16 TRBV30 NA
TGTGCCAGCAGTGTACTCTCGGGCTACGAGCAGTACTTC CASSVLSGYEQYF NA TRBJ2-7 13 TRBV27 NA
TGTGCCAGCAGTTTCTTTGGCAGAAACTATGGCTACACCTTC CASSFFGRNYGYTF NA TRBJ1-2 14 TRBV28 few
TGTGCCAGCAGCCGGGACAGGGATGGGTCACCCCTCCACTTT CASSRDRDGSPLHF TRBD1 TRBJ1-6 14 TRBV6-5 NA
TGCGCCAGCAGCTACACCGGGACAGGGTTAGCTGGAAACACCATATATTTT CASSYTGTGLAGNTIYF TRBD1 TRBJ1-3 17 TRBV5-1 NA
TGCAGTGCGGCAGGGTCCAATGAGCAGTTCTTC CSAAGSNEQFF NA TRBJ2-1 11 TRBV20-1 many
TGTGCCAGCAGCGACGTGGGAGATCAGCCCCAGCATTTT CASSDVGDQPQHF NA TRBJ1-5 13 TRBV28 NA
TGTGCCAGCTCACTAGGGGCGGTTGAAAAACTGTTTTTT CASSLGAVEKLFF NA TRBJ1-4 13 TRBV18 NA
TGTGCCAGCAGCTTTGGACAGCAAGAGACCCAGTACTTC CASSFGQQETQYF NA TRBJ2-5 13 TRBV11-3 NA
TGTGCCAGCAGCTCACAGGGGGCTGTCGAAAAACTGTTTTTT CASSSQGAVEKLFF TRBD1 TRBJ1-4 14 TRBV11-3 NA
TGTGCCAGCAGCTTAGGGGTTTCACCGGGAGAGACCCAGTACTTC CASSLGVSPGETQYF NA TRBJ2-5 15 TRBV7-8 NA
TGTGCCAGCAGTGAAACGGGGAACTATGGCTACACCTTC CASSETGNYGYTF NA TRBJ1-2 13 TRBV6-4 once
TGTGCCAGCAGATCATGGACAGGAGGCAATCAGCCCCAGCATTTT CASRSWTGGNQPQHF TRBD1 TRBJ1-5 15 TRBV28 once